These 20 T cell receptor beta chains were sequenced from one sample in a study of post-analysis software for immune sequencing data. The study's findings and limits: Compared with controls, patients had more of roughly five TRBV segments, including TRBV5-6, TRBV5-1 and TRBV20-1.

These TCRs are of unknown antigen specificity. Prepared TCR beta cDNA libraries contained unique molecular identifiers. Via MiXCR, TCRdb re-called the PCR reads, giving one row per CDR3 protein. The repertoire consists of fewer than 600,000 distinct CDR3 sequences, with roughly 45% occurring once and the leading ten covering 9% to 13%. Specimen: blood. The receptor source for this set is a girl under 18 with multiple sclerosis.

CDR3 sequence reads: CGWTGNNEQFF. CDR3 DNA sequence: TGCGGTTGGACAGGAAACAATGAGCAGTTCTTC. The chain couples TRBV20-1 to TRBJ2-1, with 7 bases lining up with TRBD1. The CDR3 runs 11 residues. CDR1 is DFQATT, CDR2 SNEGSKA, per germline (reference sequence).

Concerning this clonotype itself: An end of the junction differs from the germline gene, which may be a read error. V usage is TRBV20-1 and J usage is TRBJ2-7; maybe TRBD2 (5 bases). CDR1 and CDR2 (germline): DFQATT, SNEGSKA (reference sequence). The CDR3 has 13 residues. CDR3 nucleotides: TGCGGTGCTAGAGTAGCGAGGACCTACGAGCAGTACTTC. Protein sequence: CGARVARTYEQYF.

The chain has TRBV6-2 or TRBV6-3 and TRBJ1-5; a possible D gene is TRBD1 (5 bases). With 7 bases removed from V and 6 bases from J, the gap between germline ends came to 16 bases. The V gene's germline CDR1 is MNHEY and CDR2 SVGEGT. CDR3 length equals 14 residues. For the CDR3, the DNA is TGTGCCAGCACCCTCACTCAGGGTAGTCAGCCCCAGCATTTT. Translated, it gives CASTLTQGSQPQHF.

V usage is TRBV30 and J usage is TRBJ1-1; tentatively, D is TRBD1 (5 bases). Deletions cut 7 bases from V and 3 bases from J, with 12 bases between. Per germline, CDR1 GTSNPN and CDR2 SVGIG (reference sequence). CDR3 size: 12 residues. The CDR3 here is CASGGVHTEAFF. DNA for the CDR3: TGTGCCTCCGGGGGGGTGCACACTGAAGCTTTCTTT.

This clonotype was picked up a small number of times. The V call is TRBV28, the J call TRBJ2-7, with D possibly being TRBD1 (8 bases). Germline V gives CDR1 MDHEN, CDR2 SYDVKM. There are 15 residues in the CDR3. The V gene lost 7 bases and the J gene lost 6 bases, with 22 bases spanning the gap. The CDR3 protein is CASTMDRAGAGEQYF. In DNA form, the CDR3 reads TGTGCCAGCACCATGGACAGGGCGGGGGCGGGCGAGCAGTACTTC.

The rearrangement uses TRBV19 and TRBJ1-2, with D unclear. Trimming pared 6 bases from V and 0 bases from J, leaving 14 bases between. CDR3 length: 15 amino acids. Germline CDR1 reads LNHDA; CDR2 reads SQIVND (reference sequence). The DNA for the CDR3 is TGTGCCAGTAGGGATGGGAGTGGGGCTAACTATGGCTACACCTTC. Encoded protein: CASRDGSGANYGYTF.

The chain joins TRBV7-6 to TRBJ2-7; D possibly uses TRBD1 or TRBD2 (5 bases each). Germline V CDR1 and CDR2: SGHVS, FNYEAQ. V lost 5 bases, J lost 0 bases, and 11 bases lay in between. CDR3 size: 14 residues. CDR3 protein: CASSLTRGSYEQYF. The CDR3 bases are TGTGCCAGCAGCCTAACTAGGGGCTCCTACGAGCAGTACTTC.

About this clonotype itself: Compared with germline, one end of the junction differs, possibly owing to a read error. The chain has TRBV15 and TRBJ2-7; D is perhaps TRBD1 (6 bases). The germline V gene has CDR1 LNHNV and CDR2 YYDKDF (reference sequence). CDR3 size: 15 residues. CDR3 region: CTTSRESDSSYEQYF. CDR3 DNA sequence: TGTACCACCAGCAGAGAATCGGACAGCTCCTACGAGCAGTACTTC.

This clonotype was counted only a few times. The rearrangement joins TRBV6-6 to TRBJ1-2; the match to TRBD1 covers 7 bases. The V gene's germline CDR1 is MNHNY and CDR2 SVGAGI (reference sequence). There are 15 residues in the CDR3. The trim removed 2 bases at V and 3 bases at J, leaving 6 bases unmatched. This CDR3 reads CASSYEAGGDYGYTF. In DNA, the CDR3 is TGTGCCAGCAGTTACGAGGCAGGGGGGGACTATGGCTACACCTTC.

This clonotype was picked up one time. The V gene is TRBV12-3 or TRBV12-4, the J gene TRBJ1-1, with 8 bases fitting TRBD1. V lost 4 bases, J lost 1 base, and 8 bases stayed unmatched. The CDR3 totals 16 residues. The CDR3 DNA follows: TGTGCCAGCAGTTCAGGACAGGGAAATTCGAACACTGAAGCTTTCTTT. This gives the protein CASSSGQGNSNTEAFF.

The chain joins TRBV4-2 to TRBJ2-3; maybe TRBD1 (6 bases). This CDR3 region has 15 residues. The V gene lost 0 bases and the J gene lost 9 bases, with 16 bases spanning the gap. Germline V gives CDR1 LGHNA, CDR2 YNFKEQ. CDR3 bases: TGTGCCAGCAGCCAAGAAGGGGGTTGGAGTGTCACGCAGTATTTT. It encodes CASSQEGGWSVTQYF.

Only a few counts were recorded for this clonotype. V usage is TRBV11-3 and J usage is TRBJ2-1; D possibly corresponds to TRBD2 (6 bases). Germline V gives CDR1 SGHNT, CDR2 YENEEA. The CDR3 runs 16 residues. The germline V and J ends were trimmed by 4 bases and 1 base, with 14 bases remaining between them. The CDR3 here is CASSSAYSGSYNEQFF. For the CDR3, the DNA is TGTGCCAGCAGCTCAGCGTATAGCGGATCCTACAATGAGCAGTTCTTC.

This clonotype was counted between two and nine times. At one end, the junction sequence differs from germline, possibly due to a read error. This chain links TRBV20-1 with TRBJ2-7; 9 bases fit TRBD1. Germline CDR1 reads DFQATT; CDR2 reads SNEGSKA (reference sequence). The CDR3 is 14 amino acids. The CDR3 region has the DNA TGCAGTGCCAGAGAGGGGACAGGGATATTCGAGCAGTACTTC. Amino acids: CSAREGTGIFEQYF.

This clonotype was counted a few times. The chain combines TRBV7-8 with TRBJ1-4, with D unclear. Trimming removed 0 bases at V and 0 bases at J, with 11 bases between. The germline V gene encodes CDR1 SGHVS and CDR2 FQNEAQ. The CDR3 runs 17 residues. As DNA, the CDR3 is TGTGCCAGCAGCTTAGCGCCAAAGGGTGCAACTAATGAAAAACTGTTTTTT. Encoded protein: CASSLAPKGATNEKLFF.

The genes are TRBV20-1 and TRBJ1-5; TRBD1 might be the D (6 bases). The CDR3 loop spans 14 amino acids. Trimming left V 4 bases short and J 8 bases short, with 18 bases between. Germline V gene lookup returns CDR1 DFQATT and CDR2 SNEGSKA (reference sequence). The CDR3 sequence: CSANTRGQGKPQHF. The CDR3 DNA is TGCAGTGCTAACACACGGGGGCAAGGGAAGCCCCAGCATTTT.

The rearrangement links TRBV4-2 to TRBJ2-5; 9 nucleotides align to TRBD2. The better agreement between TRBJ2-7 and the DNA end casts doubt on the J call. Germline-derived CDR1 and CDR2 are LGHNA and YNFKEQ. The CDR3 has 16 amino acids. The CDR3 sequence is CASSQGGAGGSYEQYF. DNA for the CDR3: TGTGCCAGCAGCCAAGGGGGAGCGGGAGGATCCTACGAGCAGTACTTC.

The rearrangement uses TRBV27 and TRBJ2-1; TRBD2 matches at 7 bases. V lost 7 bases, J lost 7 bases, and 13 bases stayed unmatched. The CDR3 is made up of 15 amino acids. Germline V gene lookup returns CDR1 MNHEY and CDR2 SMNVEV (reference sequence). The CDR3 sequence is CASKLSGGDWNEQFF. The DNA for the CDR3 is TGTGCCAGCAAATTGTCGGGAGGAGATTGGAATGAGCAGTTCTTC.

Concerning this clonotype itself: A read error may account for a junction end that differs from germline. This chain uses TRBV7-2 with TRBJ2-7, with D possibly TRBD2 on 6 matching bases. CDR3 size: 16 residues. Germline CDR1 is SGHTA and CDR2 is FQGNSA. The CDR3 DNA is TGTGCCAGCACCTTAGCCGGGCTAGCGCTTAAATACGAGCAGTACTTC. Its protein product is CASTLAGLALKYEQYF. Looking up the rest from reference TRBV7-2 and TRBJ2-7 gives the full variable domain: GAGVSQSPSNKVTEKGKDVELRCDPISGHTALYWYRQSLGQGLEFLIYFQGNSAPDKSGLPSDRFSAERTGGSVSTLTIQRTQQEDSAVYLCASTLAGLALKYEQYFGPGTRLTVT.

In this sample, this clonotype turned up a few times. V is TRBV5-1 and J is TRBJ2-3, with 12 bases that match TRBD2. The CDR3 loop spans 15 amino acids. The germline CDR1 and CDR2 sequences are SGHRS and YFSETQ. The V and J ends lost 6 bases and 5 bases, in that order; junction bases with no gene match: 7. The CDR3 nucleotides read TGCGCCAGCACCCGGACTAGCGGGGATGGAGATACGCAGTATTTT. Protein sequence: CASTRTSGDGDTQYF.

This rearrangement joins TRBV20-1 to TRBJ2-1; D is uncertain. The CDR3 contains 16 residues. Germline lookup yields CDR1 DFQATT and CDR2 SNEGSKA (reference sequence). Trimming cost V 2 bases and J 0 bases, with 14 bases left between them. CDR3 nucleotide sequence: TGCAGTGCTAGAATAGGCTACCAAGGCTCCTACAATGAGCAGTTCTTC. Protein: CSARIGYQGSYNEQFF.